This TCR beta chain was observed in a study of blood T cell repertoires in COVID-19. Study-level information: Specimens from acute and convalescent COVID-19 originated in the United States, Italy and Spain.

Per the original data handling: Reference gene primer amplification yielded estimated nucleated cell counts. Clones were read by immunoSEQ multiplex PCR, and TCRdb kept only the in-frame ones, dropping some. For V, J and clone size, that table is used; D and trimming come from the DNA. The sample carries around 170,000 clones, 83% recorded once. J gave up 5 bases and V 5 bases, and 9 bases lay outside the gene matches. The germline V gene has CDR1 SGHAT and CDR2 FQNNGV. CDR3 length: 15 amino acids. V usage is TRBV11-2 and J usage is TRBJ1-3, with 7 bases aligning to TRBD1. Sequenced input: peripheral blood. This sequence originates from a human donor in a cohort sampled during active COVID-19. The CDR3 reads CASSPRQGGRNTIYF. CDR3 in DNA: TGTGCCAGCAGCCCCCGACAGGGCGGGCGAAACACCATATATTTT.